This T cell receptor (beta chain) came from a study of untreated major depressive disorder. Repertoires were generated with immunoSEQ multiplex PCR, while TCRdb's copy carries only in-frame clones and drops some. The data show 20,000 to 25,000 clones, around 87% seen once. Donors lacked major illness, comorbidities, regular medication, drug use, or heavy drinking. From thawed PBMCs, CD4+ T cells were purified by negative selection. About this clone: What it binds is not known.

This CDR3 comprises 14 residues. The V gene's germline CDR1 is MNHNS and CDR2 SASEGT. V was trimmed by 11 bases and J by 10 bases, leaving 21 bases between them. Overall study findings and caveats: Private clones made up every subject's top five TRBV05-01 clones.

The TCR comes from a woman in her twenties or thirties in good health. The sequencing sample was made of CD4+ T cells from PBMCs. This chain links TRBV6-1 with TRBJ1-6; no clear D gene. The CDR3 nucleotides read TGTGCCTTATCGGGGAGGAGTTTTAACTCACCCCTCCACTTT. This sequence encodes CALSGRSFNSPLHF.